These 6 T cell receptor beta chains were sequenced from one sample in a study of T cells in Graves' hyperthyroidism and ophthalmopathy. Amplified TCR beta CDR3 regions came from RNA transcripts. The HTBI primer set served for first-round RT-PCR of the TCR CDR3. TCRdb passed the multiplex PCR reads through MiXCR, listing each CDR3 protein once. This sample carries about half a million distinct CDR3 sequences, about 16% of them seen once, and the ten largest clones take around 32%. The material sequenced was blood. The receptors were sampled from a woman aged 25 to 39 with Graves' ophthalmopathy.

This clonotype appeared many times. The chain recombines TRBV7-2 with TRBJ2-3, with D maybe TRBD1 (6 bases). V shed 1 base and J shed 5 bases, with 10 bases lying between them. The CDR3 has 14 amino acids. The germline V gene has CDR1 SGHTA and CDR2 FQGNSA. The CDR3 nucleotides read TGTGCCAGCAGCTTAGGTACAGGGAGAGATACGCAGTATTTT. It specifies CASSLGTGRDTQYF.

This clonotype was detected a few times. The chain combines TRBV5-6 with TRBJ2-1, with 10 positions matching TRBD2. This CDR3 spans 18 amino acids. After removal of 4 bases from V and 4 bases from J, the junction contained 14 bases not matched to a gene. From germline, CDR1 is SGHDT and CDR2 YYEEEE. Here the CDR3 DNA reads TGTGCCAGCAGCCCCGCCCCGCCCGGGACTAGCGAGTACAATGAGCAGTTCTTC. This codes for CASSPAPPGTSEYNEQFF.

Ten or more counts support this clonotype. The chain employs TRBV7-6 and TRBJ2-1; D gene ambiguous. Germline-derived CDR1 and CDR2 are SGHVS and FNYEAQ. The CDR3 covers 15 residues. Deletions cut 5 bases from V and 0 bases from J, with 11 bases between. The CDR3 nucleotides are TGTGCCAGCAGCCAAGAGAGGAGCTCCTACAATGAGCAGTTCTTC. It encodes CASSQERSSYNEQFF.

The V gene is TRBV6-2 or TRBV6-3, the J gene TRBJ2-7, with TRBD2 matching over 14 bases. The CDR3 sequence is 14 residues long. Germline V gene data show CDR1 as MNHEY and CDR2 as SVGEGT. Trimming cost V 8 bases and J 2 bases; bases outside gene matches: 2. The CDR3 is CASGGLAGAYEQYF. CDR3 coding DNA: TGTGCCAGCGGGGGACTAGCGGGAGCCTACGAGCAGTACTTC.

This clonotype was seen a handful of times. This chain uses TRBV19 with TRBJ2-7; possible D gene TRBD1, 6 bases. Trimming cost V 6 bases and J 2 bases, with 11 bases left between them. Germline CDR1 is LNHDA and CDR2 is SQIVND (reference sequence). There are 13 residues in the CDR3. This CDR3 reads CASSVTGAYEQYF. The CDR3 bases are TGTGCCAGTAGCGTGACAGGCGCCTACGAGCAGTACTTC.

This clonotype was seen more than once but under ten times. The V gene is TRBV5-5, the J gene TRBJ2-7, with 8 bases that match TRBD1. CDR1 and CDR2 (germline): SGHKS, YYEKEE (reference sequence). V dropped 7 bases and J dropped 4; count of bases not matched to a gene: 10. This CDR3 contains 14 residues. CDR3: CASAQGATEYEQYF. The CDR3 DNA is TGTGCCAGCGCGCAGGGGGCAACGGAATACGAGCAGTACTTC.